The 5 T cell receptor beta chains below were found in one sample sequenced in a study of neurological immune-mediated disorders. Each CDR3 protein gets one entry after TCRdb re-called the 5' RACE reads with MiXCR. Of over 90,000 distinct CDR3 sequences in the sample, 10% to 14% were seen once. Time point noted: longitudinal time-point 3. The specimen was PBMCs. The source is a female donor with HTLV-1-associated myelopathy (HAM/TSP).

This clonotype appeared many times. V usage is TRBV10-3 and J usage is TRBJ2-3; D unclear. CDR3 length equals 11 residues. The germline CDR1 and CDR2 sequences are ENHRY and SYGVKD. Deletions cut 8 bases from V and 6 bases from J, with 9 bases between. CDR3 region: CAIGLEDTQYF. The CDR3 region has the DNA TGTGCCATCGGGTTAGAGGATACGCAGTATTTT.

V and J are TRBV20-1 and TRBJ2-7; D is undetermined. V was trimmed by 5 bases and J by 7 bases, leaving 12 bases between them. This CDR3 spans 11 amino acids. The germline gives CDR1 DFQATT, CDR2 SNEGSKA (reference sequence). CDR3 nucleotides: TGCAGTGCTCAGCGCGCGCGGGAGCAGTACTTC. This translates into CSAQRAREQYF.

This clonotype showed up many times. V and J are TRBV5-1 and TRBJ2-2, with 7 bases lining up with TRBD1. The CDR3 loop spans 15 amino acids. Germline values: CDR1 SGHRS, CDR2 YFSETQ. With 0 bases clipped from V and 5 bases from J, the junction kept 4 bases outside the gene matches. The CDR3 region has the DNA TGCGCCAGCAGCTTGGGACAGGGTGAGACCGGGGAGCTGTTTTTT. Translating gives CASSLGQGETGELFF.

Turning to this clonotype: This may arise from a read error, as a much more abundant clone is one base away. The genes are TRBV10-3 and TRBJ2-2, with 10 bases identical to TRBD1. From germline, CDR1 is ENHRY and CDR2 SYGVKD. The junction had 10 bases not matched to a gene; V was cut back by 10 bases and J by 5 bases. This CDR3 contains 15 residues. This CDR3 is CATQNPGQGTGELFF. The CDR3 bases are TGTGCCACCCAAAACCCGGGACAGGGGACCGGGGAGCTGTTTTTT.

The rearrangement links TRBV6-6 to TRBJ2-7; D may be TRBD2 (7 bases). The CDR3 totals 16 residues. The V end was cut by 6 bases, the J end by 7 bases, with 25 bases between. Germline assignment: CDR1 MNHNY and CDR2 SVGAGI (reference sequence). The CDR3 protein is CASSSSGGRGAGEQYF. In nucleotides, the CDR3 is TGTGCCAGCAGCTCCTCGGGAGGCAGGGGCGCAGGGGAGCAGTACTTC.